This TCR beta chain was captured in a study of T-cell memory formation after mild COVID-19 (dated by TCRdb to the early 2020s). Describing the broader study: Most TCR sequence clusters were specific to one of the two donors. Longitudinal TCRalpha and TCRbeta repertoire sequencing tracked T-cell clones expanding and contracting after mild COVID-19 in a couple of donors. The cohort comprised two young, previously healthy adult volunteers, one female and one male.

Reading from cysteine to phenylalanine, the CDR3 counts 13 amino acids. The only DNA kept is the CDR3, 39 bases in frame from the first base. At the junction V is shortened by 4 bases and J by 9 bases, with 13 bases in between. Study-wide conclusions, independent of this receptor: Contracting CD4+ clones turned up mainly in the CM and EM memory subsets, whereas EMRA was where CD8+ clones were enriched. From day 15 to 85, contracting clones showed balanced CD4/CD8 phenotypes, whereas a second wave of clones that expanded from day 15 to 37 leaned towards CD4+. SARS-CoV-2 specificity of the second-wave clones peaking on day 37 was not confirmed. Some responding clones were found in pre-infection memory, which suggests that pre-existing cross-reactive memory T cells took part in the SARS-CoV-2 response. Only two mild cases were covered by the study, and larger cohorts that include severe cases with pre-infection samples were considered necessary.

PBMCs were isolated by Ficoll-Paque density gradient centrifugation. These reads were obtained on an Illumina NovaSeq 6000. TCRalpha and TCRbeta cDNA libraries were built by 5'RACE with constant-segment primers, adding sample barcodes and unique molecular identifiers. RNA was extracted from every sample with Trizol reagent. Amplification of the libraries took two PCR steps, and the second step added a second sample barcode plus Illumina TruSeq adapters. Sequencing of libraries was performed on an Illumina NovaSeq with 2 x 150 bp paired-end reads. As for how the authors treated the data: With migec v1.2.7, reads were demultiplexed and then collapsed into UMI-guided consensus sequences. With mixcr v2.1.11, UMI consensuses were aligned to TRA and TRB V and J templates and assembled into clonotypes. Expanded or contracted clonotypes were those called significant by both edgeR and NoisET, with noise models trained on biological replicates. For edgeR calls, the cutoffs were a false discovery rate-adjusted p below 0.01 and a log2 fold-change threshold of 1. As an exploratory analysis of dynamics, max-normalized trajectories of the 1000 most abundant clonotypes were examined with PCA combined with hierarchical clustering. Separately sequenced CD4+ and CD8+ repertoires were used to assign the CD4 or CD8 phenotype of responding clones. The raw public reads went through TCRdb reprocessing: fastp at Q25, MiXCR clone calling, in-frame beta chains kept. Merged by CDR3 protein, the rows form single entries marked with the most common genes and DNA. None of the V and J calls come from the authors' own analysis; TCRdb made them. The sample profile shows some 150,000 distinct CDR3 sequences; 11% to 15% of them were found once. Around 28% of the sample lies in the top ten.

This clonotype was picked up many times. Its antigen is still unknown. No much larger clone is present one base from it, and per-base qualities are unavailable. The sequence came from an adult woman who had mild COVID-19 (a few samples of this study predate the infection). The sample titles of this study are shuffled in the database, so cell type and time point are left out; the donor was told from shared clones. The sequenced sample consisted of PBMCs or a T cell subset sorted from them (not recorded which). The sequence is built from TRBV12-3 or TRBV12-4 and TRBJ2-1, and TRBD2 may be the D gene, going by 6 matching bases. The DNA sequence is given as TGTGCCAGCAGTTATGGTAGCGGAGGTGAGCAGTTCTTC. This yields the protein CASSYGSGGEQFF.